Below, 19 T cell receptor beta chains from the same sample are listed, as sequenced in a study of T cell changes during pregnancy in multiple sclerosis. Sequencing used immunoSEQ multiplex PCR; TCRdb keeps in-frame clones, though not all of them. This table has around 42,000 clones, 91% appearing once. The sample in question was CD4+ T cells from peripheral blood mononuclear cells, obtained in the second trimester of pregnancy. The receptor source for this set is a female donor in good health, enrolled as a control in a pregnancy study.

The CDR3 DNA sequence: TGCGCCAGCAGTGGAAGGACAGGGGATCCAGATACGCAGTATTTT. As protein: CASSGRTGDPDTQYF. The chain carries TRBV10-1 and TRBJ2-3; TRBD1 agrees at 9 bases. The CDR3 contains 15 residues. The V segment lost 4 bases and the J segment 4 bases; nucleotides outside the gene matches: 6. CDR1 is WNHNN and CDR2 is SYGVQD in the germline V gene (reference sequence).

The V call is TRBV9, the J call TRBJ1-1; D ambiguous. The CDR3 runs to 13 residues. The V and J ends lost 1 base and 4 bases respectively, with 8 bases between them. The V gene's germline CDR1 is SGDLS and CDR2 YYNGEE. The CDR3 nucleotides read TGTGCCAGCAGCGTAATACGGGGCACTGAAGCTTTCTTT. Amino acid sequence: CASSVIRGTEAFF. Drawing the rest from reference TRBV9 and TRBJ1-1, the complete variable domain is DSGVTQTPKHLITATGQRVTLRCSPRSGDLSVYWYQQSLDQGLQFLIQYYNGEERAKGNILERFSAQQFPDLHSELNLSSLELGDSALYFCASSVIRGTEAFFGQGTRLTVV.

Remarks on this clone: One end of the junction is discordant with germline, which a read error may explain. The chain uses TRBV7-9 and TRBJ2-7; TRBD1 matches 10 bases. Germline V gene data show CDR1 as SEHNR and CDR2 as FQNEAQ (reference sequence). This CDR3 is 18 amino acids long. The CDR3 spells CASSPLGFRQGASHEQYF. CDR3 bases: TGTGCCAGCAGCCCGCTGGGTTTCCGACAGGGGGCCTCCCACGAGCAGTACTTC.

This clone appeared once. This chain connects TRBV27 to TRBJ2-3, with TRBD2 identical over 7 bases. Germline trimming cut 3 bases from V and 0 bases from J; bases unmatched to any gene: 6. CDR1 MNHEY and CDR2 SMNVEV come from the germline V gene (reference sequence). The CDR3 extends over 16 amino acids. CDR3 in DNA: TGTGCCAGCAGTTTCGGTGTGGGGGGGAGCACAGATACGCAGTATTTT. This gives the protein CASSFGVGGSTDTQYF.

The DNA of the CDR3 is TGCGCCAGCAGCCAAGATGAGAGCGGCTACTCCTATAATTCACCCCTCCACTTT. This gives the protein CASSQDESGYSYNSPLHF. This chain uses TRBV4-3 with TRBJ1-6, with unresolved D. V dropped 0 bases and J dropped 0 bases, with 12 bases sitting between them. The CDR3 runs to 18 residues. Per germline, CDR1 LGHNA and CDR2 YSLEER.

V gene TRBV4-1 combines with J gene TRBJ1-2, with TRBD1 matching over 9 bases. With V trimmed by 4 bases and J by 7 bases, 10 bases remained unmatched. CDR1 is MGHRA, CDR2 YSYEKL, per germline. This CDR3 contains 15 residues. The CDR3 loop reads CASSRAGTGFPGYTF. CDR3 DNA sequence: TGCGCCAGCAGCCGCGCCGGGACAGGGTTTCCTGGCTACACCTTC.

The V call is TRBV30, the J call TRBJ2-3; 7 nucleotides match TRBD1. The CDR3 length is 14 residues. Germline loops: CDR1 GTSNPN, CDR2 SVGIG (reference sequence). Trimming at V came to 2 bases and at J to 8 bases, leaving 10 bases not matched to a gene. The CDR3, as DNA: TGTGCCTGGAGTCATATTAGGGACAGCCGTACGCAGTATTTT. This translates into CAWSHIRDSRTQYF.

The chain is built from TRBV15 and TRBJ2-5, with D maybe TRBD2 (5 bases). The length of the CDR3 is 15 residues. The V gene's germline CDR1 is LNHNV and CDR2 YYDKDF (reference sequence). V shed 1 base and J shed 5 bases, with 14 bases lying between them. The CDR3, as DNA: TGTGCCACCAGCAGAGCGGGGTCGTTAAGGGAGACCCAGTACTTC. This codes for CATSRAGSLRETQYF.

This sequence joins TRBV10-2 and TRBJ2-3; TRBD2 matches at 14 bases. CDR3 size: 16 residues. J gave up 3 bases and V 6 bases, and 5 bases lay outside the gene matches. Germline loops: CDR1 WSHSY, CDR2 SAAADI. The DNA of the CDR3 is TGCGCCAGCAGCGCCGGACTAGCGGGGGGTACAGATACGCAGTATTTT. Protein: CASSAGLAGGTDTQYF.

The chain combines TRBV30 with TRBJ2-3, with D perhaps TRBD2 (5 bases). V was trimmed by 5 bases and J by 4 bases, leaving 10 bases between them. The CDR3 has 12 amino acids. CDR1 and CDR2 (germline): GTSNPN, SVGIG (reference sequence). The CDR3 sequence: CAWEAGADTQYF. Written as DNA, the CDR3 is TGTGCCTGGGAAGCCGGGGCAGATACGCAGTATTTT. The whole variable domain, filled in from reference TRBV30 and TRBJ2-3, reads SQTIHQWPATLVQPVGSPLSLECTVEGTSNPNLYWYRQAAGRGLQLLFYSVGIGQISSEVPQNLSASRPQDRQFILSSKKLLLSDSGFYLCAWEAGADTQYFGPGTRLTVL.

V usage is TRBV5-8 and J usage is TRBJ2-1; possible D gene TRBD2, 7 bases. V dropped 1 base and J dropped 8 bases, with 16 bases sitting between them. Germline loops: CDR1 SGHTS, CDR2 YDEGEE. The CDR3 length is 15 residues. The CDR3 coding sequence is TGTGCCAGCAGCTTGTTGGGCGGGGGCTGGGATGAGCAGTTCTTC. Translating it yields CASSLLGGGWDEQFF.

The genes are TRBV2 and TRBJ1-2; the D is unclear. The CDR3 is made up of 12 amino acids. V was pared by 0 bases and J by 13 bases, with 12 bases between. Germline CDR1 is SNHLY and CDR2 is FYNNEI. The CDR3 sequence is CASSEARLLGTF. The CDR3 DNA sequence: TGTGCCAGCAGTGAAGCCCGACTATTGGGCACCTTC.

The chain carries TRBV6-1 and TRBJ2-3; D gene uncertain. V lost 6 bases to trimming and J lost 1 base, with 11 bases between them. In germline, CDR1 is MNHNS, CDR2 SASEGT. This CDR3 has 14 residues. CDR3 bases: TGTGCCAGCAGGACGATGGCGGGCACAGATACGCAGTATTTT. Its translation is CASRTMAGTDTQYF.

This sequence joins TRBV5-6 and TRBJ2-5; TRBD1 aligns across 10 bases. The germline V gene has CDR1 SGHDT and CDR2 YYEEEE. V shed 0 bases and J 5 bases; nucleotides not matched to a gene: 4. The CDR3 is 15 amino acids. The CDR3 loop reads CASSLGQGATETQYF. CDR3 sequence (DNA): TGTGCCAGCAGCTTGGGACAGGGGGCGACGGAGACCCAGTACTTC.

The gene calls are TRBV18 and TRBJ2-7; a weak D match, TRBD1 (6 bases). Germline V gene data show CDR1 as KGHSH and CDR2 as LQKENI. This CDR3 comprises 16 residues. V was shortened by 3 bases and J by 6 bases, with 21 bases between the two germline ends. CDR3 region: CASSPSEAVRGGEQYF. CDR3 DNA: TGTGCCAGCTCACCCTCCGAGGCAGTTAGAGGGGGCGAGCAGTACTTC.

The rearrangement joins TRBV7-3 to TRBJ2-1; 7 bases agree with TRBD2. J was trimmed by 7 bases and V by 9 bases; bases with no gene match: 9. CDR1 is SGHTA and CDR2 is FQGTGA in the germline V gene. CDR3 length: 13 amino acids. The CDR3, as DNA: TGTGCCAGTAAACTGGGGGGAGGGAATGAGCAGTTCTTC. It translates to CASKLGGGNEQFF.

V gene TRBV23-1 combines with J gene TRBJ1-1; possible D gene TRBD1, 6 bases. TRBV23-1 is flagged as an ORF with uncertain function. The CDR3 length is 17 residues. Trimming shortened V by 4 bases and J by 1 base, and 19 bases separated the two germline ends. The CDR3 spells CASSPLVAGAENTEAFF. As DNA, the CDR3 is TGCGCCAGCAGTCCCTTGGTGGCAGGGGCCGAGAACACTGAAGCTTTCTTT.

This clone was detected once. The chain links TRBV7-3 to TRBJ2-1, with a tentative D call TRBD2 (7 bases). Trimming removed 8 bases from V and 2 bases from J, with 13 bases in between. CDR3 length: 14 residues. Per germline, CDR1 SGHTA and CDR2 FQGTGA. The CDR3 region has the DNA TGTGCCAGCGGGAGGGGGGGGGCCTACAATGAGCAGTTCTTC. It yields the protein CASGRGGAYNEQFF.

The chain uses TRBV30 and TRBJ1-5; a possible D gene is TRBD1 (5 bases). The CDR3 is 15 residues long. Trimming cost V 2 bases and J 11 bases, with 22 bases left between them. Germline CDR1 reads GTSNPN; CDR2 reads SVGIG (reference sequence). The CDR3 protein is CAWSPATEWGRAQHF. CDR3 nucleotide sequence: TGTGCCTGGAGTCCCGCGACAGAGTGGGGTCGGGCCCAGCATTTT.